One and the same sample provided the 15 T cell receptor beta chains below, sequenced in a study of identical twins (TCRdb year 2016). The library was prepared using 5' RACE. TCRdb names Illumina HiSeq 2000 as the instrument used. The public reads were reanalyzed by TCRdb: fastp trimming at Q25, MiXCR alignment, in-frame beta chains only. Here each entry gathers all rows of one CDR3 protein and keeps the most common genes and DNA. Across this sample there are 650,000 to 800,000 distinct CDR3 sequences, with 8.6% seen only once. The ten largest clonotypes hold 0.98% of the sample. These data also featured in a second study, about yellow fever vaccine responses in identical twins.

Sequenced: PBMCs. These receptors all come from a woman aged 18-29 years in good health.

About this clonotype: An end of the junction differs from the germline gene, which may be a read error. The CDR3 DNA reads TGTGCCAGCAGCTTGTCGGGGACTGGGCAGTTC. It encodes CASSLSGTGQF. The chain uses TRBV5-6 and TRBJ2-5, with a possible D match to TRBD2 (6 bases). There are 11 residues in the CDR3. Germline loops: CDR1 SGHDT, CDR2 YYEEEE.

The rearrangement joins TRBV28 to TRBJ2-1; D remains unclear. V was cut by 5 bases and J by 9 bases, with 11 bases left in between. In germline, CDR1 is MDHEN, CDR2 SYDVKM. CDR3 length: 12 residues. The CDR3 region is CASSLLTLEQFF. Here the CDR3 DNA reads TGTGCCAGCAGTCTTCTTACCCTTGAGCAGTTCTTC.

This chain links TRBV7-9 with TRBJ2-2; 11 nucleotides line up with TRBD1. The CDR3 is 14 amino acids. The V gene's germline CDR1 is SEHNR and CDR2 FQNEAQ (reference sequence). Trimming cost V 6 bases and J 6 bases; bases outside gene matches: 3. CDR3 sequence: CASSSDRGPGELFF. In DNA form, the CDR3 reads TGTGCCAGCAGTTCGGACAGGGGGCCCGGGGAGCTGTTTTTT.

This clonotype has only a few counts. The chain carries TRBV6-4 and TRBJ1-1; TRBD1 is a possible D gene (5 bases). The germline V gene encodes CDR1 MRHNA and CDR2 SNTAGT. This CDR3 comprises 14 residues. Trimming shortened V by 2 bases and J by 5 bases, and 12 bases separated the two germline ends. This chain's CDR3 is CASSDPTGGTEAFF. The DNA of the CDR3 is TGTGCCAGCAGTGACCCCACCGGGGGGACTGAAGCTTTCTTT.

CDR3 bases: TGTGCCAGCAGCCAAACCCGGACAGGGGTGAACGAGCAGTACTTC. This codes for CASSQTRTGVNEQYF. The J gene is TRBJ2-7, the V gene TRBV3-1, with 9 positions matching TRBD1. Germline values: CDR1 LGHDT, CDR2 YNNKEL (reference sequence). This CDR3 has 15 amino acids. The trim removed 2 bases at V and 5 bases at J, leaving 7 bases unmatched.

This clonotype came up many times. The chain combines TRBV29-1 with TRBJ2-3; D is perhaps TRBD1 (6 bases). Deletions cut 4 bases from V and 1 base from J, with 12 bases between. The CDR3 covers 14 residues. Looked up from germline, CDR1 is SQVTM and CDR2 is ANQGSEA. CDR3 bases: TGCAGCGTTGTTTCAGGGGCTGGCACAGATACGCAGTATTTT. Residues: CSVVSGAGTDTQYF.

J is TRBJ2-3 and V is TRBV29-1, with unresolved D. V was trimmed by 2 bases and J by 5 bases, leaving 11 bases between them. This CDR3 spans 13 amino acids. Germline V gene lookup returns CDR1 SQVTM and CDR2 ANQGSEA. The CDR3 loop is CSVEMGIGDTQYF. Here the CDR3 DNA reads TGCAGCGTTGAAATGGGAATCGGAGATACGCAGTATTTT.

This chain uses TRBV20-1 with TRBJ2-5; 12 nucleotides align to TRBD2. The junction had 7 bases not matched to a gene; V was cut back by 6 bases and J by 5 bases. This CDR3 contains 14 residues. Per the germline V gene, CDR1 is DFQATT and CDR2 is SNEGSKA (reference sequence). The CDR3 bases are TGCAGTGCAGCACTAGCGGGGGGAAAGGAGACCCAGTACTTC. Protein: CSAALAGGKETQYF.

This clonotype was seen a handful of times. The chain combines TRBV7-2 with TRBJ2-2; no reliable D call. Germline CDR1 and CDR2: SGHTA and FQGNSA. V lost 5 bases, J lost 5 bases, and 18 bases lay in between. CDR3 length: 16 residues. The CDR3, as DNA: TGTGCCAGCAGCCACCTGGGCTATAGGGTAACCGGGGAGCTGTTTTTT. Translation gives CASSHLGYRVTGELFF.

This clonotype occurred many times. The chain joins TRBV7-9 to TRBJ2-1; TRBD2 agrees at 10 bases. The germline gives CDR1 SEHNR, CDR2 FQNEAQ (reference sequence). The CDR3 is 16 amino acids. J gave up 4 bases and V 2 bases, and 5 bases lay outside the gene matches. CDR3 sequence: CASSLREAGGYNEQFF. The CDR3 nucleotides read TGTGCCAGCAGCTTACGGGAAGCGGGAGGGTACAATGAGCAGTTCTTC.

There are many counts of this clonotype. The chain combines TRBV2 with TRBJ2-7; 8 bases align to TRBD1. Germline-derived CDR1 and CDR2 are SNHLY and FYNNEI. V lost 4 bases and J lost 3; bases outside the gene matches: 11. This CDR3 is built from 16 residues. The CDR3 DNA sequence: TGTGCCAGCAGTGGGGCCCTGACAGGGGAGTACTACGAGCAGTACTTC. This gives the protein CASSGALTGEYYEQYF.

This clonotype was observed a handful of times. V and J are TRBV7-9 and TRBJ2-2; D is unresolved. The germline V gene has CDR1 SEHNR and CDR2 FQNEAQ (reference sequence). The CDR3 spans 14 residues. V gave up 3 bases and J gave up 3 bases, with 8 bases separating them. CDR3 loop: CASSFRSDTGELFF. The CDR3 region has the DNA TGTGCCAGCAGCTTCCGATCCGACACCGGGGAGCTGTTTTTT.

This clonotype appeared a few times. The rearrangement links TRBV20-1 to TRBJ2-7, with D perhaps being TRBD1 or TRBD2 (5 bases each). The CDR3 is 14 residues long. V was shortened by 0 bases and J by 4 bases, with 13 bases between the two germline ends. Germline values: CDR1 DFQATT, CDR2 SNEGSKA (reference sequence). In DNA form, the CDR3 reads TGCAGTGCTAGAGATCTGAGGGGTGGGTACGAGCAGTACTTC. Encoded protein: CSARDLRGGYEQYF.

This clonotype has at least ten counts. The chain carries TRBV6-1 and TRBJ1-2; no clear D. The V and J ends lost 2 bases and 4 bases respectively, with 8 bases between them. The V gene's germline CDR1 is MNHNS and CDR2 SASEGT. The CDR3 consists of 13 residues. The CDR3 DNA reads as TGTGCCAGCAGTGAAAAGGGAACCTATGGCTACACCTTC. Its translation is CASSEKGTYGYTF.

This clonotype was recorded many times. The V and J genes are TRBV14 and TRBJ2-1; TRBD2 aligns across 7 bases. This CDR3 contains 16 residues. V trimming: 5 bases; J trimming: 4 bases; junction bases outside the gene matches: 11. Germline V CDR1 and CDR2: SGHDN, FVKESK. The CDR3 DNA reads TGTGCCAGCAGCGGCCGCAGGACTAGAATGTACAATGAGCAGTTCTTC. Translating it yields CASSGRRTRMYNEQFF.